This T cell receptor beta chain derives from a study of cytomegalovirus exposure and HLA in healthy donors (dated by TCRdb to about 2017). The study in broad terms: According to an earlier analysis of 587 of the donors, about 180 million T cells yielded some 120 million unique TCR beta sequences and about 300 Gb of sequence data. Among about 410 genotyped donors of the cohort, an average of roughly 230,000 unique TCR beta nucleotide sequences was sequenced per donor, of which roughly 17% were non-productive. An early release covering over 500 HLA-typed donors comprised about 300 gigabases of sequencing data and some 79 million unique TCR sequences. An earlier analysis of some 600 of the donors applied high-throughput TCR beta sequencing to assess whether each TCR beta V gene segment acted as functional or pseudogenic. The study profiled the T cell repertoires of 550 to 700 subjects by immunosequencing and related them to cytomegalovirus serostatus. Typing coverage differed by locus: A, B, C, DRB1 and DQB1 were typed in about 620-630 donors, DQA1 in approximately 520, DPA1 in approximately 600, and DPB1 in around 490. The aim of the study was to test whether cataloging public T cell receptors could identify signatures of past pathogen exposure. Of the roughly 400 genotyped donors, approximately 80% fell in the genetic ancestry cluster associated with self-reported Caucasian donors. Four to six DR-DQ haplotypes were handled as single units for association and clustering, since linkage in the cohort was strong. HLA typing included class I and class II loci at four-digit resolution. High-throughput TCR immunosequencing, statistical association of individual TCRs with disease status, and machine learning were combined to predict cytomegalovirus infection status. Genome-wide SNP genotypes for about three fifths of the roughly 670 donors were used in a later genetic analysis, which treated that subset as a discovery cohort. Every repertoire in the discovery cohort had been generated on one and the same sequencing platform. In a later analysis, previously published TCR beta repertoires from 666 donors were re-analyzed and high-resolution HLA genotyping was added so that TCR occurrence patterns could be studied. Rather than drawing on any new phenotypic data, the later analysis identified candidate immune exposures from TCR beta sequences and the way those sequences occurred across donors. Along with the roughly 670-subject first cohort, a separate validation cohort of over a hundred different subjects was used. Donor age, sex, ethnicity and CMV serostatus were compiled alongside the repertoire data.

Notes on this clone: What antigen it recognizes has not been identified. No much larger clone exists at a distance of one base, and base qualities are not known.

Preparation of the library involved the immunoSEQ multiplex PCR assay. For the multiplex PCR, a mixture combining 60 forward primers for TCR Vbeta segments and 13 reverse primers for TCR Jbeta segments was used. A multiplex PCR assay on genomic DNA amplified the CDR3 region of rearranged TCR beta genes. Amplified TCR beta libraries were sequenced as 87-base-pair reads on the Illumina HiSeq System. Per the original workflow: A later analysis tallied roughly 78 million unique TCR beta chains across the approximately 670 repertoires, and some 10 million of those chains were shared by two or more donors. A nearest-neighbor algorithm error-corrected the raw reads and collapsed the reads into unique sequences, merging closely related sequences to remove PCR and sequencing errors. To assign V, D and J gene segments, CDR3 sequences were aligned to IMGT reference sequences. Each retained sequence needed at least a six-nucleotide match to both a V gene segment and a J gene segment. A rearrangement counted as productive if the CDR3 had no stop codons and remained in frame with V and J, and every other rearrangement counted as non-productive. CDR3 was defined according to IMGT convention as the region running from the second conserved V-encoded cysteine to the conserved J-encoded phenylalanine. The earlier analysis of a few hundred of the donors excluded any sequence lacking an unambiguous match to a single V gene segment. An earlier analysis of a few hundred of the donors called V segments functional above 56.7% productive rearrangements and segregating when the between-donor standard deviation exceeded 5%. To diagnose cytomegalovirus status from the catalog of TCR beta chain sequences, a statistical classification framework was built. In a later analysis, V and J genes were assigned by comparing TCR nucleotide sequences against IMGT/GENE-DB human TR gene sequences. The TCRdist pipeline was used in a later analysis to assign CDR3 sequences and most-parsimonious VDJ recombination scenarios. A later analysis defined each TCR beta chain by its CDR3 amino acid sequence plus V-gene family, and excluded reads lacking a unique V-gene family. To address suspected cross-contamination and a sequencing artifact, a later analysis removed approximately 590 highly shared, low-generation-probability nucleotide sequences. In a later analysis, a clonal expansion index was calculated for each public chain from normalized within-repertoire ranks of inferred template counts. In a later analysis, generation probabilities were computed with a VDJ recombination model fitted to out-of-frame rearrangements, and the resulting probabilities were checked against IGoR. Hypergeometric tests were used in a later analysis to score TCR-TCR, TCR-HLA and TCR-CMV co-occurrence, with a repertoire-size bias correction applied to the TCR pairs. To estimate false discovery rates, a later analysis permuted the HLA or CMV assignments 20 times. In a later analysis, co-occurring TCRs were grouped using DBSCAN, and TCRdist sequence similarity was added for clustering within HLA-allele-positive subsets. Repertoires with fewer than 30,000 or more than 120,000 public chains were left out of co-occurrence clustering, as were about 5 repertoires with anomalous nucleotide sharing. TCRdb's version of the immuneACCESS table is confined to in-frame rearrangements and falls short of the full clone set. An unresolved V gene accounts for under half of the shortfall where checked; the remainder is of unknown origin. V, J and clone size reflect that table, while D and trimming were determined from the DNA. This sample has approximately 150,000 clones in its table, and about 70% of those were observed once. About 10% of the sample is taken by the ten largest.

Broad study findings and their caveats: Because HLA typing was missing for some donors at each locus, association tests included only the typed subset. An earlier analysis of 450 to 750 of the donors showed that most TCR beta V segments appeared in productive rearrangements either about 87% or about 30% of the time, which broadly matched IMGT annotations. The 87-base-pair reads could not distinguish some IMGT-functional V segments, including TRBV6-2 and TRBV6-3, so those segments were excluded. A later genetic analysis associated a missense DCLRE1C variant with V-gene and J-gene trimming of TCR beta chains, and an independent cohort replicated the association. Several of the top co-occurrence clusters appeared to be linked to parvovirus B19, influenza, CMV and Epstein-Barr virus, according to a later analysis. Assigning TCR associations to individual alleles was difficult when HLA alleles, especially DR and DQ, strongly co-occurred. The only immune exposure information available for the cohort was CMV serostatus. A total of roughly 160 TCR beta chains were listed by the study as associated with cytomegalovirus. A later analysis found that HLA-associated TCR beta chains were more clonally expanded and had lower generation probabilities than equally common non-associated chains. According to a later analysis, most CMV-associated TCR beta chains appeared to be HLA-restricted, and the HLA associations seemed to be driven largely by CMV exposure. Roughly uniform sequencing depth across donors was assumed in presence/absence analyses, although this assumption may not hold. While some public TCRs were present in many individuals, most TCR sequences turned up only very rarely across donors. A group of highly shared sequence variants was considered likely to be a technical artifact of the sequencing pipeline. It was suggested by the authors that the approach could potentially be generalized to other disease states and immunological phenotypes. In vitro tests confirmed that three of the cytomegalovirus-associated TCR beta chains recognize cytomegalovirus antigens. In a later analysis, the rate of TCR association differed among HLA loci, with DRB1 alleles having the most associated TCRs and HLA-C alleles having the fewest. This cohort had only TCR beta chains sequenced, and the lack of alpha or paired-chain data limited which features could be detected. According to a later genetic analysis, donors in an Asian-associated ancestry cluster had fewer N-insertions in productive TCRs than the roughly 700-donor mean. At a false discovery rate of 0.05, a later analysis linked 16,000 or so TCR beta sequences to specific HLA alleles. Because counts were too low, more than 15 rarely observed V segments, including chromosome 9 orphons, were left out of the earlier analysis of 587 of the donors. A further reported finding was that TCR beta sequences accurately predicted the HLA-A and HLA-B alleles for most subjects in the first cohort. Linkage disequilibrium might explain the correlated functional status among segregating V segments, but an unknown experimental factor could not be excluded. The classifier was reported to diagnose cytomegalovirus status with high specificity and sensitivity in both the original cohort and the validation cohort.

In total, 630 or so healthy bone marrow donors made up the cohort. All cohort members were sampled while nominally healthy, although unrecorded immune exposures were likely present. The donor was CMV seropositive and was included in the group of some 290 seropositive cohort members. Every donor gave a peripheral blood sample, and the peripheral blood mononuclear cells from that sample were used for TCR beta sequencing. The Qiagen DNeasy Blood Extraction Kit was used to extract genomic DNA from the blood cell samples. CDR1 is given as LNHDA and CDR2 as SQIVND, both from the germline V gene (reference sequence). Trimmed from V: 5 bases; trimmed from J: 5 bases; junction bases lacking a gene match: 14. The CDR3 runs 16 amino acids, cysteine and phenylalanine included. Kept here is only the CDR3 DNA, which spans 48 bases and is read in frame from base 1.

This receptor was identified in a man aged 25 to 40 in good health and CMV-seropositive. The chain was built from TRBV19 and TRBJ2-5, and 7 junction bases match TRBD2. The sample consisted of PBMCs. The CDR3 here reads CASSLPQAGARETQYF. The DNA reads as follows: TGTGCCAGTAGTCTACCCCAGGCGGGAGCAAGGGAGACCCAGTACTTC.